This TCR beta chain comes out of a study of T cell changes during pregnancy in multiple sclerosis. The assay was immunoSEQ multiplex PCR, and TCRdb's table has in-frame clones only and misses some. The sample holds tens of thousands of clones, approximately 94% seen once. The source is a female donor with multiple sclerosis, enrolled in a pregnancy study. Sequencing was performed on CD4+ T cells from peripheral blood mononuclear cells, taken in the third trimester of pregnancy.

CDR3 bases: TGTGCCAGTGCAGGGGTCGGTAGGGCTGAAGCTTTCTTT. This codes for CASAGVGRAEAFF. The chain combines TRBV27 with TRBJ1-1, with TRBD1 as a possible D gene (6 bases). Germline CDR1 reads MNHEY; CDR2 reads SMNVEV (reference sequence). V lost 9 bases and J lost 6, with 17 bases in between. This CDR3 contains 13 residues.